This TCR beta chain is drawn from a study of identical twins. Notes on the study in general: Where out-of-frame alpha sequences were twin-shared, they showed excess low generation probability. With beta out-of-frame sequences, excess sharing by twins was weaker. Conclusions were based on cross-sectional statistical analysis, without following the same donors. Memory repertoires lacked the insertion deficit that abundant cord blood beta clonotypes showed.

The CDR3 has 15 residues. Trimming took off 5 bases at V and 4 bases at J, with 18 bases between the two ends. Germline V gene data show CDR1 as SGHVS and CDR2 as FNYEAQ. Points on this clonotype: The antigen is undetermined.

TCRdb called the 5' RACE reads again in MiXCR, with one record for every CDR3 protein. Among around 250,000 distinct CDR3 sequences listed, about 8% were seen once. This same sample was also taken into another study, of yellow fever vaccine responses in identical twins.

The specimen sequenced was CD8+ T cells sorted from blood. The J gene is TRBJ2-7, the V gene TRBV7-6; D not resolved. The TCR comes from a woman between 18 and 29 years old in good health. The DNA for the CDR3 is TGTGCCAGCAGCCCCCTCGCCGTGGCCTCGTACGAGCAGTACTTC. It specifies CASSPLAVASYEQYF.